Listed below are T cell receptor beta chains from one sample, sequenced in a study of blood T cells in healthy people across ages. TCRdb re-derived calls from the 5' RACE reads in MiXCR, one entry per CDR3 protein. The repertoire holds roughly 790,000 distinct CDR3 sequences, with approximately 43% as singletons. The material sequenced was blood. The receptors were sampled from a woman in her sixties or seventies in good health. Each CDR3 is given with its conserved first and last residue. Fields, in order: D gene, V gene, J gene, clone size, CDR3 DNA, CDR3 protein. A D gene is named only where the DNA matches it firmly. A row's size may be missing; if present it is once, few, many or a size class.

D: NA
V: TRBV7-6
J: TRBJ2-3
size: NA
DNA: TGTGCCAGCAGCTTATCATACACCAATACGCAGTATTTT
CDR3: CASSLSYTNTQYF

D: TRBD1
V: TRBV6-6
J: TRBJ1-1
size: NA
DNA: TGTGCCAGCAGCACAGGGGTTGGCAGCACTGAAGCTTTCTTT
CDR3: CASSTGVGSTEAFF

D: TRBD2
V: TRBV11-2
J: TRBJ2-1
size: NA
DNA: TGTGCCAGCAGCTTAGAACTAGCGGGGAGTGTTGAGCAGTTCTTC
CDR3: CASSLELAGSVEQFF

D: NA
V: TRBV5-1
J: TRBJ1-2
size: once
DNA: TGCGCCAGCAGCTCATGGACAGCGTATGGCTACACCTTC
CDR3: CASSSWTAYGYTF

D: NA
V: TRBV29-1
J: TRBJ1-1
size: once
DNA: TGTAACGTTGAGTGGGGGGAAAGATTGAACACTGAAGCTTTCTTT
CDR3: CNVEWGERLNTEAFF

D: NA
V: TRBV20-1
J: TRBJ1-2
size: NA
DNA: TGCAGTGCTTCCGAGGGGATTGGCTACACCTTC
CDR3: CSASEGIGYTF

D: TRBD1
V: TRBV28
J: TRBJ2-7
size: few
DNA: TGTGCCAGCTGGGACAGGAGCGCCTACGAGCAGTACTTC
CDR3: CASWDRSAYEQYF

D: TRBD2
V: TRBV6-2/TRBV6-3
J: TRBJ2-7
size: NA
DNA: TGTGCCAGCAGTGACGGACTAGCGGGAGTTGCCTACGAGCAGTACTTC
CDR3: CASSDGLAGVAYEQYF

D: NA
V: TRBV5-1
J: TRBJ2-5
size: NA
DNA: TGCGCCAGCAGCGCGACCCCGGGCGAGACCCAGTACTTC
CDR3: CASSATPGETQYF

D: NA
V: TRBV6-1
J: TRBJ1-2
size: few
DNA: TGTGCCAGCAGTGAAGAAGTGGGGCGCGCCTATGGCTACACCTTC
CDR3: CASSEEVGRAYGYTF

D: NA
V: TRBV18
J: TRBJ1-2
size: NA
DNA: TGTGCCAGCTCACCACCGATCACGGGGATCGGCTATGGCTACACCTTC
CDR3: CASSPPITGIGYGYTF

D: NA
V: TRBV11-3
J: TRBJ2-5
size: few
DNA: TGTGCCAGCAGCTTAGATAGAAAGACCCAGTACTTC
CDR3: CASSLDRKTQYF

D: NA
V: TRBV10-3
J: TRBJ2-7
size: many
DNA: TGTGCCATCAACCCGGGACTGTCCTCCTACGAGCAGTACTTC
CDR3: CAINPGLSSYEQYF

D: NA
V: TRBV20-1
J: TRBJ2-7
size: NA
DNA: TGCAGTGCTAGAGATTCGAAGGGGATGGACGAGCAGTACTTC
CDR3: CSARDSKGMDEQYF

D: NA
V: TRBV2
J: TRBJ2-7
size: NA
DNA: TGTGCCAGCAGACGGACAGACGACGACGAGCAGTACTTC
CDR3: CASRRTDDDEQYF

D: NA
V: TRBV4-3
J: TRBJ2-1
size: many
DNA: TGCGCCAGCAGCCAAGAGGTTCCTAGACAGGCCAATGAGCAGTTCTTC
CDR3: CASSQEVPRQANEQFF

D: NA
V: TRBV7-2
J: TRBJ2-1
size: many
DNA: TGTGCCAGCACCCAAAGCACAATGAATGAGCAGTTCTTC
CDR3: CASTQSTMNEQFF

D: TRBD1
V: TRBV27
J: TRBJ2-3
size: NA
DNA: TGTGCCAGCAGTGGGACAGGGGTGACAGATACGCAGTATTTT
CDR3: CASSGTGVTDTQYF

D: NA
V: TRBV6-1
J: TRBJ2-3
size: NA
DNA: TGTGCCAGCAGTCTTCTTTGGAGCACAGATACGCAGTATTTT
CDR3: CASSLLWSTDTQYF

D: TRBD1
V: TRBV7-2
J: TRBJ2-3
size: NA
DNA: TGTGCCAGCAGCGCAAGGACAGGCCTCACAGATACGCAGTATTTT
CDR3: CASSARTGLTDTQYF

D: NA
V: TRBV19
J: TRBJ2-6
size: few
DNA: TGTGCCAGTAGCGACAGATCTGGGGCCAACGTCCTGACTTTC
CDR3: CASSDRSGANVLTF

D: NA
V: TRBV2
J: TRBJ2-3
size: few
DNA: TGTGCCAGCAGTGAAGGCAGGTTTAGCACAGATACGCAGTATTTT
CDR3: CASSEGRFSTDTQYF

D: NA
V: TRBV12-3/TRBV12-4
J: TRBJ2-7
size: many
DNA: TGTGCCAGCAGCTTAGTGCCTAGCTCCTACGAGCAGTACTTC
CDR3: CASSLVPSSYEQYF

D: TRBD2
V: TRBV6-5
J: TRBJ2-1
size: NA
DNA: TGTGCCAGCAGTTACTCTAGCGGGAGGGCCGAGAAGTTCTTC
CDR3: CASSYSSGRAEKFF

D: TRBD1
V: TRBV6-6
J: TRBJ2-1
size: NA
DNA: TGTGCCAGCAGTTACCAGACAGGGCCGGGTAATGAGCAGTTCTTC
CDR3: CASSYQTGPGNEQFF

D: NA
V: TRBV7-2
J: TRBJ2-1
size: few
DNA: TGTGCCAGCAGCACCCGTACTGAGCAGTTCTTC
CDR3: CASSTRTEQFF

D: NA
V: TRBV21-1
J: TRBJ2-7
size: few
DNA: TGTGCCAGCAGCCAACCTCCAGGGGTCCGACGTTCCTACGAGCAGTACTTC
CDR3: CASSQPPGVRRSYEQYF

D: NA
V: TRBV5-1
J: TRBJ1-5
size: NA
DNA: TGTGCCAGCAGTTTAGAACAGGGTGGCCAGCCCCAGCATTTT
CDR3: CASSLEQGGQPQHF

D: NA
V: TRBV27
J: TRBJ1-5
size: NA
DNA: TGTGCCAGCAGTTTATCATTTTCCAGGAGCAATCAGCCCCAGCATTTT
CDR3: CASSLSFSRSNQPQHF

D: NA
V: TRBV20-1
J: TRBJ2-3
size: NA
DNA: TGCACCGCCGGGACTTACACAGATACGCAGTATTTT
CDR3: CTAGTYTDTQYF

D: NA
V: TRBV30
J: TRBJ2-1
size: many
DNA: TGTGCCTGGGCCTCCTACAATGAGCAGTTCTTC
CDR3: CAWASYNEQFF